The T cell receptor beta chain described here comes from a study of T cell repertoires in ileal Crohn's disease. Overall study context: All patients had surgery for stricturing (61%) or penetrating (about 39%) disease.

Clones were read by immunoSEQ multiplex PCR, and TCRdb kept only the in-frame ones, dropping some. The table lists 30,000 to 35,000 clones, over 75% of them singletons. Eligibility required adulthood, ileal or ileocolonic Crohn's disease and indicated ileocolonic resection. The CDR3 extends over 15 amino acids. The germline V and J ends were trimmed by 6 bases and 4 bases, with 18 bases remaining between them. In germline, CDR1 is MNHNS, CDR2 SASEGT. Points on this clone: Its antigen remains unidentified.

Regarding the study as a whole: All patients with clonality above 26.8% had endoscopic recurrence. Compared with non-smokers, active smokers at surgery showed more clonal expansions.

The chain joins TRBV6-1 to TRBJ1-2; tentatively, D is TRBD1 (5 bases). The specimen was ileal tissue. This clonotype was obtained from an adult with Crohn's disease. CDR3 sequence (DNA): TGTGCCAGCAGACGACAGTGGGGGGAGAGCTATGGCTACACCTTC. This codes for CASRRQWGESYGYTF.